This T cell receptor (beta chain) was documented in a study of shared clonotypes between healthy human individuals. TCRdb's table, derived via immunoSEQ multiplex PCR, lists solely in-frame clones and lacks some. Here the sample spans about 2 million clones, about 94% being singletons. CD45RO-negative, CCR7-positively selected cells formed the naive CD8 fraction, excluding terminally differentiated effector memory CD45RA+ cells. The clonotype was recovered from a man aged 18 to 30 in good health. What was sequenced was naive CD8+ T cells sorted from blood.

The CDR3 loop is CASSFGRVQGASHEQYF. In nucleotides, the CDR3 is TGTGCCAGCAGCTTTGGAAGGGTACAGGGCGCGTCCCACGAGCAGTACTTC. The rearrangement joins TRBV7-8 to TRBJ2-7; D may be TRBD1 (6 bases). The CDR3 sequence is 17 residues long. The V gene's germline CDR1 is SGHVS and CDR2 FQNEAQ. The ends were cut back, 3 bases at V and 5 bases at J, with 23 bases in the middle. Full variable domain (outside the CDR3, taken from reference TRBV7-8 and TRBJ2-7): GAGVSQSPRYKVAKRGQDVALRCDPISGHVSLFWYQQALGQGPEFLTYFQNEAQLDKSGLPSDRFFAERPEGSVSTLKIQRTQQEDSAVYLCASSFGRVQGASHEQYFGPGTRLTVT.